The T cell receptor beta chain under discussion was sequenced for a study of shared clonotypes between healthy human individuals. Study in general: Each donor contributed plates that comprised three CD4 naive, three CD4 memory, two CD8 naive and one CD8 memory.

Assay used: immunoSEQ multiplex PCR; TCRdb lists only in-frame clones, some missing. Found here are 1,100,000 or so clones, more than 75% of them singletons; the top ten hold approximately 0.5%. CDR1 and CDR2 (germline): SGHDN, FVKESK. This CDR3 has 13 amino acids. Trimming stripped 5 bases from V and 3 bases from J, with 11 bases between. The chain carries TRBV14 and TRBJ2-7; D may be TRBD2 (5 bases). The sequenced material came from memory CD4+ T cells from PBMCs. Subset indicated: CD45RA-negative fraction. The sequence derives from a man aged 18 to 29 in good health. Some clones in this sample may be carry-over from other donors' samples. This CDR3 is CASSLGLVYEQYF. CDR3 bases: TGTGCCAGCAGCTTAGGACTGGTCTACGAGCAGTACTTC. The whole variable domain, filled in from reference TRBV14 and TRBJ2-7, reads EAGVTQFPSHSVIEKGQTVTLRCDPISGHDNLYWYRRVMGKEIKFLLHFVKESKQDESGMPNNRFLAERTGGTYSTLKVQPAELEDSGVYFCASSLGLVYEQYFGPGTRLTVT.